This TCR beta chain was sequenced during a study of early T cells in non-severe SARS-CoV-2 infection. About the research overall: Unsorted whole-blood RNA was sequenced in bulk, leaving chains unpaired. The study's findings and limits: Matching with VDJdb favored anti-spike CD8 responses (missing private and CD4 specificities).

This clonotype was detected many times. Its antigen is unknown. cDNA molecules, individually, were tagged with unique molecular identifiers. TCRdb itself ran the 5' RACE reads through MiXCR, one entry per CDR3 protein. The repertoire holds about 38,000 distinct CDR3 sequences, with roughly 4.8% as singletons. The CDR3 contains 11 residues. Trimming took 6 bases from V and 5 from J, leaving 7 bases between them. This chain joins TRBV12-3 or TRBV12-4 and TRBJ1-1, with no clear D. The sample taken for sequencing was whole blood. The sequence derives from an adult who was a healthcare worker with PCR-confirmed SARS-CoV-2 infection or an uninfected control (not recorded which). In DNA, the CDR3 is TGTGCCAGCAGCCTTAAGACTGAAGCTTTCTTT. Its protein is CASSLKTEAFF.